A selection of T cell receptor beta chains follows, all from one sample in a study of blood T cell repertoires in COVID-19. The table came from immunoSEQ multiplex PCR; TCRdb's copy has only in-frame clones and leaves some out. The sample has some 44,000 clones; roughly 90% are singletons. Input material: peripheral blood. These receptors were obtained from a human donor in a cohort sampled during active COVID-19. The CDR3 runs from the conserved cysteine through the conserved F or W. Fields, in order: CDR3 protein, J gene, clone size, V gene. Expanded clones get a size class; other rows say once, few or many, or leave the size out.

CASSYRLLGGVNEQFF TRBJ2-1 . TRBV6-5
CAWSVSVNYGYTF TRBJ1-2 . TRBV30
CASSLLDEKLFF TRBJ1-4 . TRBV7-9
CASSRVADGNQPQHF TRBJ1-5 . TRBV4-1
CATSSLQGLIQYF TRBJ2-4 once TRBV15
CASSPSPRAQNSPLHF TRBJ1-6 . TRBV7-2
CASSLAGADTQYF TRBJ2-3 . TRBV9
CASSYSAGGAHEQYF TRBJ2-7 . TRBV6-2/TRBV6-3
CSAPGQGLETQYF TRBJ2-5 . TRBV29-1
CAWSVLGQGYDEQYF TRBJ2-7 . TRBV30
CASRLRGGGYEQYF TRBJ2-7 . TRBV27
CASSSDREETQYF TRBJ2-5 . TRBV5-6
CASSPANRGQPQHF TRBJ1-5 . TRBV21-1
CASMRDRGLHNEQFF TRBJ2-1 . TRBV11-2
CASSGSWPQHF TRBJ1-5 . TRBV6-5
CASSSRVGTPTSGANVLTF TRBJ2-6 . TRBV27